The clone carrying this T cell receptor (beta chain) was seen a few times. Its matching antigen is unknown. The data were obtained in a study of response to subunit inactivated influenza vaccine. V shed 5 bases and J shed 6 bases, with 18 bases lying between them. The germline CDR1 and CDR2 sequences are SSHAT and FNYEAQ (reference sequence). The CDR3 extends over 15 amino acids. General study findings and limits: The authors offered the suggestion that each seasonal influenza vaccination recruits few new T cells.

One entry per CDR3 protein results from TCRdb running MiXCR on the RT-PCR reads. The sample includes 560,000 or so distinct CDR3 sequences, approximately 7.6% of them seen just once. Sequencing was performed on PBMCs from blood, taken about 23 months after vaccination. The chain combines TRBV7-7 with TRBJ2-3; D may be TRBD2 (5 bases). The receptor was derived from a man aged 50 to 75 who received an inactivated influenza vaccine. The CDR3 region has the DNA TGTGCCAGCAGCCCGCTCTTTCTGAGGGAGGATACGCAGTATTTT. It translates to CASSPLFLREDTQYF.